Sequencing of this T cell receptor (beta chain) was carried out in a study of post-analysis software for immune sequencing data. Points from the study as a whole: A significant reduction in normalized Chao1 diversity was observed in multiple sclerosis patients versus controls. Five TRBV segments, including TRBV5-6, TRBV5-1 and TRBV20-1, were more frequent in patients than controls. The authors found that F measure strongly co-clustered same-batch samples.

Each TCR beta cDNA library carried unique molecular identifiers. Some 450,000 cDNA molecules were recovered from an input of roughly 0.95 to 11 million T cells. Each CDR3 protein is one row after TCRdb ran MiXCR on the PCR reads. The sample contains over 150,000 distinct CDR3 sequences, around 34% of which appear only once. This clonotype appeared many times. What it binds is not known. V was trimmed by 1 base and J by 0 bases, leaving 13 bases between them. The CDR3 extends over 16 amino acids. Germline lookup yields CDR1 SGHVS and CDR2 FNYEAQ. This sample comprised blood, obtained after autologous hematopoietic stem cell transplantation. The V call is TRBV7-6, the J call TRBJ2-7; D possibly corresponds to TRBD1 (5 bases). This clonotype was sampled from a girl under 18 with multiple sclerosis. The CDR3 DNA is TGTGCCAGCAGCTTAGGAGTGCGACAGTCCTCCTACGAGCAGTACTTC. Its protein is CASSLGVRQSSYEQYF.